This T cell receptor beta chain was identified in a study of blood T cell repertoires in COVID-19. About the research overall: Sources were T cells, B-cell-depleted T cells, or PBMCs; the material itself was cDNA or gDNA.

Generated by immunoSEQ multiplex PCR, the TCRdb table keeps only in-frame clones and is missing some. Among over 150,000 clones listed, around three quarters were seen once. Germline assignment: CDR1 MGHDK and CDR2 SYGVNS. The CDR3 is made up of 15 amino acids. With 0 bases removed from V and 2 bases from J, the gap between germline ends came to 8 bases. This sequence originates from an elderly man with acute or convalescent COVID-19. The rearrangement uses TRBV25-1 and TRBJ1-3; tentative D call: TRBD1 (5 bases). Material for sequencing was peripheral blood. The CDR3 bases are TGTGCCAGCAGTGAATATAAGGGGACTGGAAACACCATATATTTT. This sequence encodes CASSEYKGTGNTIYF.